This TCR beta chain was sequenced in a study of T cells in Graves' hyperthyroidism and ophthalmopathy. This clonotype came up many times. Its antigen remains unidentified. Stable disease denoted Graves' hyperthyroidism without ophthalmopathy progression within 18 months. Study-wide points: The model identified upcoming ophthalmopathy a median around 7.1 months ahead of onset.

Amplified regions were TCR beta CDR3 sequences from RNA transcripts. A first-round RT-PCR of the TCR CDR3 used the HTBI primer set. TCRdb recomputed calls from the multiplex PCR reads with MiXCR, one row per CDR3 protein. Counted here are about 560,000 distinct CDR3 sequences, approximately 16% occurring once; the ten biggest clones make up roughly 18%. CDR3 size: 16 residues. Germline trimming cut 5 bases from V and 8 bases from J; bases unmatched to any gene: 9. CDR1 KGHSH and CDR2 LQKENI come from the germline V gene. The receptor was isolated from a woman aged 18-29 years with Graves' hyperthyroidism. The chain links TRBV18 to TRBJ1-6; 10 bases map to TRBD1. The sequenced material came from blood. CDR3 in DNA: TGTGCCAGCTCAAGAACGGCCGGGACAGGGGATTCACCCCTCCACTTT. Its translation: CASSRTAGTGDSPLHF.